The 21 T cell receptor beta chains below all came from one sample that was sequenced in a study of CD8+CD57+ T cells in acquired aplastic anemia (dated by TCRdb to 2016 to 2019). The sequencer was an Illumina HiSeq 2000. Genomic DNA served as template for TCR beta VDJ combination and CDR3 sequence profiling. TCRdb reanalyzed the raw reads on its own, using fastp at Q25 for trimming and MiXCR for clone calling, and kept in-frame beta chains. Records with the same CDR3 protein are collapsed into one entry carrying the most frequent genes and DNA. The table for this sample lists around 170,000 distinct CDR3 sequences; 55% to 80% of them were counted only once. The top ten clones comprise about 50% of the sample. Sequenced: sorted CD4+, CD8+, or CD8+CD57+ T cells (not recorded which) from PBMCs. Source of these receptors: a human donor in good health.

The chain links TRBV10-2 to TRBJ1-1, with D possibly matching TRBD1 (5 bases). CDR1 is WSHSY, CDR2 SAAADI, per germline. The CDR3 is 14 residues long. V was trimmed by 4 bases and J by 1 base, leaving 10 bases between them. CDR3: CASSGVRGNTEAFF. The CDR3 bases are TGCGCCAGCAGTGGTGTGAGGGGGAACACTGAAGCTTTCTTT.

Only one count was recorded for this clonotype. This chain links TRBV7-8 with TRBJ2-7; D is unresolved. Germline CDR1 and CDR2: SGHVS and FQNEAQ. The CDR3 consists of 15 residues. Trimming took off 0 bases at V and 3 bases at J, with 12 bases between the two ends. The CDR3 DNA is TGTGCCAGCAGCTTAGCGCTAGGCAGAAACTACGAGCAGTACTTC. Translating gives CASSLALGRNYEQYF.

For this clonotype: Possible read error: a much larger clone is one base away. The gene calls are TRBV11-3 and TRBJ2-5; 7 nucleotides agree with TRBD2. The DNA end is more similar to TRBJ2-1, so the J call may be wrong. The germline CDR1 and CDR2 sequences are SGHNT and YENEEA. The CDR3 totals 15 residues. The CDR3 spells CASSLGRLADNKQFF. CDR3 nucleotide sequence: TGTGCCAGCAGCTTGGGGAGGCTAGCGGACAATAAGCAGTTCTTC.

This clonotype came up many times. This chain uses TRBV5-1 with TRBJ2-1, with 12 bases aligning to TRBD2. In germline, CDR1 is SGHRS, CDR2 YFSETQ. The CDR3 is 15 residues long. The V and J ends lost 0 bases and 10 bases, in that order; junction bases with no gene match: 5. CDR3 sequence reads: CASSLGLAGVREQFF. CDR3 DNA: TGCGCCAGCAGCTTGGGACTAGCGGGAGTTCGGGAGCAGTTCTTC. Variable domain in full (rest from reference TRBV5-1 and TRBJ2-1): KAGVTQTPRYLIKTRGQQVTLSCSPISGHRSVSWYQQTPGQGLQFLFEYFSETQRNKGNFPGRFSGRQFSNSRSEMNVSTLELGDSALYLCASSLGLAGVREQFFGPGTRLTVL.

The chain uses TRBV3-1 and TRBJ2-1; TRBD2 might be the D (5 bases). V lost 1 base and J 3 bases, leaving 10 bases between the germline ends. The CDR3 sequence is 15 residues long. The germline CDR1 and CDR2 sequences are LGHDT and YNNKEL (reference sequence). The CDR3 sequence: CASSQALVSYNEQFF. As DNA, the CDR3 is TGTGCCAGCAGCCAAGCACTAGTCAGCTACAATGAGCAGTTCTTC.

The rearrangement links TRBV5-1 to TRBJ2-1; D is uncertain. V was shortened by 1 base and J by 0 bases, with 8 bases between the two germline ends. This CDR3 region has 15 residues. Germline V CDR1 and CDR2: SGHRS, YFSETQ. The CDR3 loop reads CASSLRAPSYNEQFF. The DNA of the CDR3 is TGCGCCAGCAGCTTGAGGGCCCCCTCCTACAATGAGCAGTTCTTC.

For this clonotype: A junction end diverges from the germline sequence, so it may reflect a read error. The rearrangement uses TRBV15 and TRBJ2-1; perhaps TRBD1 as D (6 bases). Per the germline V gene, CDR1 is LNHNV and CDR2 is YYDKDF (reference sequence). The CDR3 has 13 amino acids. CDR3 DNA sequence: TGTGCCTCCGCGTTAGAACAGGGCAATGAGCAGCTCTTC. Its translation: CASALEQGNEQLF.

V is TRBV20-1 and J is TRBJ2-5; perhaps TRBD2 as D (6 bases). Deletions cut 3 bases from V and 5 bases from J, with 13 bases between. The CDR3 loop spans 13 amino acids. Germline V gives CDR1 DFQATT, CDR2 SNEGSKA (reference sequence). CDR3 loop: CSARTGSLETQYF. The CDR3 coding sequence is TGCAGTGCTAGGACCGGGAGCCTGGAGACCCAGTACTTC.

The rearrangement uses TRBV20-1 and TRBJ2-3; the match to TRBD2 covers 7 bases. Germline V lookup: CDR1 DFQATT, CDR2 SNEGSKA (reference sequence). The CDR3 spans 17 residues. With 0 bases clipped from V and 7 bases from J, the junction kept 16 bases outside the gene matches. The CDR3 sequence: CSARDDLASGLSYTQYF. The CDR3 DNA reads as TGCAGTGCTAGAGATGATTTGGCTAGCGGCCTGAGCTATACGCAGTATTTT.

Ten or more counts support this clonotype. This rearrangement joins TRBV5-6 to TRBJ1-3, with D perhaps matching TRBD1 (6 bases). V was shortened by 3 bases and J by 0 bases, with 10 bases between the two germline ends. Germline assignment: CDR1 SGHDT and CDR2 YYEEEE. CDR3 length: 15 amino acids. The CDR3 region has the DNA TGTGCCAGCAGCTGGACAGCGGCCTCTGGAAACACCATATATTTT. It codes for CASSWTAASGNTIYF.

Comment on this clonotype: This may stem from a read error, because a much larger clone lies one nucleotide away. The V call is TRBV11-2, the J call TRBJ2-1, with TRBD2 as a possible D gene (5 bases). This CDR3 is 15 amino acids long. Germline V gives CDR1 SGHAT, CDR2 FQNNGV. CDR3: CASSLRVHDYNQQFF. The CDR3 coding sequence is TGTGCCAGCAGCTTACGTGTACATGACTACAATCAGCAGTTCTTC.

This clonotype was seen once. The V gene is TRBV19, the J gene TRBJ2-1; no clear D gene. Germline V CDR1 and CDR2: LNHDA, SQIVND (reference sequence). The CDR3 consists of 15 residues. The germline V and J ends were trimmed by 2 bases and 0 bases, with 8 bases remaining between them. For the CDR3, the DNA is TGTGCCAGTAGTATAAAGCGTAGCTCCTACAATGAGCAGTTCTTC. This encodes CASSIKRSSYNEQFF.

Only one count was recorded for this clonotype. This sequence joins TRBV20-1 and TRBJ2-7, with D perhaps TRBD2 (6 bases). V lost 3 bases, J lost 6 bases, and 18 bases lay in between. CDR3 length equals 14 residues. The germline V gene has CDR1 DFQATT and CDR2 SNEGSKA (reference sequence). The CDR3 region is CSARESLGGGEQYF. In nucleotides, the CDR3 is TGCAGTGCTAGGGAATCATTGGGGGGTGGCGAGCAGTACTTC.

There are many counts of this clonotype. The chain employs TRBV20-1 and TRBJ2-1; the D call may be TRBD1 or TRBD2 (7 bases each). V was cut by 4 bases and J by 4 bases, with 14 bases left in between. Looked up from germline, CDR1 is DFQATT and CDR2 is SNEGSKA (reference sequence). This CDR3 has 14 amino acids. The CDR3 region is CSAKEAGQYNEQFF. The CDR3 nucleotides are TGCAGTGCTAAAGAAGCGGGACAGTACAATGAGCAGTTCTTC.

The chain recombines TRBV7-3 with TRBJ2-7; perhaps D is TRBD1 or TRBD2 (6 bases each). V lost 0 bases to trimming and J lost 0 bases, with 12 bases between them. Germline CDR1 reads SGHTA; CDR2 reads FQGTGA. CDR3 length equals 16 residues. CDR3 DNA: TGTGCCAGCAGCTTAACGGCCGGGGGCTTCTCCTACGAGCAGTACTTC. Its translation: CASSLTAGGFSYEQYF.

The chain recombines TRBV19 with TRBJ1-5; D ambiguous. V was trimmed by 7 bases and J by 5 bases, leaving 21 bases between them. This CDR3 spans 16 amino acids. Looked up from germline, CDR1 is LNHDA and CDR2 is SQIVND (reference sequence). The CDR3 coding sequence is TGTGCCAGTACCCTAAGGATCGAGGCAGCATATCAGCCCCAGCATTTT. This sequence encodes CASTLRIEAAYQPQHF. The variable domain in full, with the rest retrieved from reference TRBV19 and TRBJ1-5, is DGGITQSPKYLFRKEGQNVTLSCEQNLNHDAMYWYRQDPGQGLRLIYYSQIVNDFQKGDIAEGYSVSREKKESFPLTVTSAQKNPTAFYLCASTLRIEAAYQPQHFGDGTRLSIL.

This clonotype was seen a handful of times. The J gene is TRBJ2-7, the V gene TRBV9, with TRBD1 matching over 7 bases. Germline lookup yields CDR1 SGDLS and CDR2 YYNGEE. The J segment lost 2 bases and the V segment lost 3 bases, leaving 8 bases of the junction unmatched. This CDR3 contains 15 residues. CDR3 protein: CASSASPGQTYEQYF. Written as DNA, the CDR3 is TGTGCCAGCAGCGCGAGTCCGGGACAGACCTACGAGCAGTACTTC. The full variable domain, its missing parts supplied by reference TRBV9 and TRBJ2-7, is DSGVTQTPKHLITATGQRVTLRCSPRSGDLSVYWYQQSLDQGLQFLIQYYNGEERAKGNILERFSAQQFPDLHSELNLSSLELGDSALYFCASSASPGQTYEQYFGPGTRLTVT.

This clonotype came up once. In DNA form, the CDR3 reads TGTGCCAGCAGTGAGGCAGGGGGCTATTATGGCTACACCTTC. Translation: CASSEAGGYYGYTF. The chain uses TRBV25-1 and TRBJ1-2, with 8 positions matching TRBD1. Trimming removed 3 bases from V and 5 bases from J; junction bases left unmatched: 5. Looked up from germline, CDR1 is MGHDK and CDR2 is SYGVNS. The CDR3 has 14 residues.

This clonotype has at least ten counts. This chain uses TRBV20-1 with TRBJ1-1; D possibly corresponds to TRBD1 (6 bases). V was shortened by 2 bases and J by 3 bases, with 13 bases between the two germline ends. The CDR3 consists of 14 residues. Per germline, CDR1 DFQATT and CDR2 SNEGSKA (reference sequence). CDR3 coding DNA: TGCAGTGCTAGATGGGGAGGGGGACACACTGAAGCTTTCTTT. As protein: CSARWGGGHTEAFF.

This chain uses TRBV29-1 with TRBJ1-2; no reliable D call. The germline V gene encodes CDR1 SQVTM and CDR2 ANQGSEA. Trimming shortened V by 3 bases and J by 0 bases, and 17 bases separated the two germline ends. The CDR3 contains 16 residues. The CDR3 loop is CSVDDWVTGTNYGYTF. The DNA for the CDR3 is TGCAGCGTTGACGATTGGGTTACGGGAACTAACTATGGCTACACCTTC.

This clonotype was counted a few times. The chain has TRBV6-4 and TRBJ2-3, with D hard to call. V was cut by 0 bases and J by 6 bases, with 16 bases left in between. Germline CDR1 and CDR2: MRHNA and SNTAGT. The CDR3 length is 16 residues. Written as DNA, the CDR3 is TGTGCCAGCAGTGACTCGCCCGGCGTTGCGGAGGATACGCAGTATTTT. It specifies CASSDSPGVAEDTQYF.